These T cell receptor beta chains were read from a single sample in a study of blood T cell repertoires in COVID-19. Assay: immunoSEQ multiplex PCR; the TCRdb copy retains only in-frame clones and omits some. The sample holds 390,000 or so clones; 80% to 90% are singletons and the top ten take 0.9% to 1.1%. Sequencing used PBMCs or T cells enriched from blood (not recorded which). All receptors come from a young man who had recovered from COVID-19. Both conserved end residues are part of each CDR3. The D gene is left open where the match is weak. For some rows the clone size is stated as once, few or many, or as a class when expanded; others skip it.

D gene	V gene	J gene	clone size	CDR3 protein	CDR3 DNA
TRBD1	TRBV5-6	TRBJ1-3	-	CASSLKTGIRGNTIYF	TGTGCCAGCAGCCTTAAGACAGGGATAAGAGGAAACACCATATATTTT
TRBD1	TRBV23-1	TRBJ2-7	-	CASSQSPSDREYHEQYF	TGCGCCAGCAGTCAATCCCCATCGGACAGGGAATACCACGAGCAGTACTTC
TRBD1	TRBV4-1	TRBJ1-4	-	CASSQVLRGTNEKLFF	TGCGCCAGCAGCCAAGTACTCAGGGGGACTAATGAAAAACTGTTTTTT
TRBD1	TRBV4-2	TRBJ1-5	-	CASSQEGQGGNQPQHF	TGTGCCAGCAGCCAAGAGGGACAGGGGGGAAATCAGCCCCAGCATTTT
TRBD1	TRBV24-1	TRBJ2-1	-	CATSRGQGKNEQFF	TGTGCCACCAGCCGGGGACAGGGTAAGAATGAGCAGTTCTTC
TRBD1	TRBV5-1	TRBJ1-2	-	CASSWRDRDNYGYTF	TGCGCCAGCAGCTGGAGGGACAGGGATAACTATGGCTACACCTTC
TRBD2	TRBV25-1	TRBJ2-7	-	CASSGGLPRRYEQYF	TGTGCCAGCAGTGGGGGACTACCCCGTCGCTACGAGCAGTACTTC
-	TRBV2	TRBJ2-2	-	CASSGQQPNTGELFF	TGTGCCAGCAGTGGTCAACAGCCGAACACCGGGGAGCTGTTTTTT
TRBD1	TRBV28	TRBJ1-2	once	CAHRQGADYGYTF	TGTGCCCATAGACAGGGGGCCGACTATGGCTACACCTTC
TRBD1	TRBV19	TRBJ1-2	-	CASSLDRDRGYGYTF	TGTGCCAGTAGCCTGGACCGGGACAGGGGCTATGGCTACACCTTC
-	TRBV28	TRBJ2-6	-	CASDTGSSGANVLTF	TGTGCCAGCGATACAGGGAGCTCTGGGGCCAACGTCCTGACTTTC
TRBD1	TRBV9	TRBJ1-3	-	CASSYTVRSGTAQNTIYF	TGTGCCAGCAGCTACACTGTCCGATCCGGGACAGCTCAAAACACCATATATTTT
TRBD1	TRBV3-1/TRBV3-2	TRBJ1-2	-	CASSQDSGGGYGYTF	TGTGCCAGCAGCCAAGATTCAGGGGGCGGCTATGGCTACACCTTC
-	TRBV2	TRBJ2-7	-	CASRGLGQGHEGPYEQYF	TGTGCCAGCAGGGGACTCGGGCAGGGCCACGAGGGGCCCTACGAGCAGTACTTC
TRBD1	TRBV7-2	TRBJ1-3	-	CASSLWGGQGRRSGNTIYF	TGTGCCAGCAGCTTATGGGGAGGACAGGGGCGAAGATCTGGAAACACCATATATTTT
TRBD1	TRBV6-5	TRBJ1-5	-	CASSNQGAGNQPQHF	TGTGCCAGCAGTAACCAGGGGGCAGGCAATCAGCCCCAGCATTTT
TRBD2	TRBV5-6	TRBJ2-7	-	CASSLIAGTISYEQYF	TGTGCCAGCAGCTTAATCGCAGGGACTATTTCCTACGAGCAGTACTTC
TRBD1	TRBV7-9	TRBJ1-4	-	CASSSRRPGTGAANEKLFF	TGTGCCAGCAGCTCCCGCCGTCCCGGGACAGGGGCGGCTAATGAAAAACTGTTTTTT
-	TRBV19	TRBJ1-5	-	CASSIGIYSNQPQHF	TGTGCCAGTAGTATCGGGATTTATAGCAATCAGCCCCAGCATTTT
-	TRBV19	TRBJ1-1	-	CASSRSFHGVTEAFF	TGTGCCAGCTCACGTTCATTTCACGGTGTCACTGAAGCTTTCTTT
-	TRBV4-1	TRBJ1-4	-	CASSQAAGEKLFF	TGCGCCAGCAGCCAAGCGGCAGGAGAAAAACTGTTTTTT
-	TRBV4-3	TRBJ2-6	-	CASSQARGANVLTF	TGCGCCAGCAGCCAAGCCCGGGGGGCCAACGTCCTGACTTTC
TRBD1	TRBV6-5	TRBJ1-2	-	CASRMTGSDYGYTF	TGTGCCAGCAGGATGACAGGGAGTGACTATGGCTACACCTTC
TRBD1	TRBV28	TRBJ1-5	once	CASSPTTGGGEPQHF	TGTGCCAGCAGTCCTACGACAGGGGGCGGAGAGCCCCAGCATTTT
-	TRBV29-1	TRBJ1-5	-	CSVSMGLRQPQHF	TGCAGCGTTAGTATGGGGCTCAGGCAGCCCCAGCATTTT
TRBD1	TRBV10-2	TRBJ1-1	-	CATKTVGQGARGAEAFF	TGCGCCACCAAAACAGTAGGACAGGGGGCGCGAGGGGCTGAAGCTTTCTTT
-	TRBV11-1	TRBJ2-7	-	CASSLARGTYEQYF	TGTGCCAGCAGCTTAGCCAGGGGTACCTACGAGCAGTACTTC
-	TRBV9	TRBJ1-6	-	CASSEQVGNSPLHF	TGTGCCAGCAGCGAACAGGTAGGGAATTCACCCCTCCACTTT
TRBD1	TRBV7-9	TRBJ1-1	-	CASSPPGGLDTEAFF	TGTGCCAGCAGCCCCCCAGGGGGGTTAGACACTGAAGCTTTCTTT
-	TRBV29-1	TRBJ2-3	-	CSVERRYTQYF	TGCAGCGTTGAAAGGCGGTATACGCAGTATTTT
-	TRBV6-5	TRBJ2-1	-	CASSSGRHNEQFF	TGTGCCAGCAGTTCTGGGCGCCACAATGAGCAGTTCTTC
TRBD1	TRBV11-1	TRBJ1-3	-	CASSPGTGIGNTIYF	TGTGCCAGCAGCCCCGGGACAGGGATTGGAAACACCATATATTTT
TRBD1	TRBV15	TRBJ2-4	-	CATSRRQGQNIQYF	TGTGCCACCAGCCGGAGACAGGGGCAAAACATTCAGTACTTC
-	TRBV4-1	TRBJ1-2	-	CASSLRSGSYGYTF	TGCGCCAGCAGCCTCCGGTCGGGTAGCTATGGCTACACCTTC
-	TRBV6-2/TRBV6-3	TRBJ1-2	-	CASSPPTVVGRMDGYTF	TGTGCCAGCAGCCCACCTACGGTGGTGGGGAGAATGGATGGCTACACCTTC
TRBD1	TRBV5-1	TRBJ1-2	-	CASSLDGQGSGGYTF	TGCGCCAGCAGCTTGGACGGACAGGGTAGTGGTGGCTACACCTTC
TRBD2	TRBV11-2	TRBJ2-1	once	CASRRSASGISSYNEQFF	TGTGCCAGCAGGCGATCCGCTAGCGGGATTTCCTCCTACAATGAGCAGTTCTTC
-	TRBV29-1	TRBJ2-3	-	CSVARDTSDTQYF	TGCAGCGTCGCCCGGGACACTTCAGATACGCAGTATTTT
-	TRBV24-1	TRBJ2-1	-	CATSPSGYNEQFF	TGTGCCACCAGTCCCTCGGGGTACAATGAGCAGTTCTTC
TRBD2	TRBV4-3	TRBJ2-6	-	CASSRALAGAAGANVLTF	TGCGCCAGCAGCCGCGCACTAGCGGGAGCGGCTGGGGCCAACGTCCTGACTTTC
-	TRBV25-1	TRBJ2-7	-	CASSTGFHEQYF	TGTGCCAGCAGTACAGGGTTCCACGAGCAGTACTTC
-	TRBV5-1	TRBJ2-2	-	CASSLRASANTGELFF	TGCGCCAGCAGCTTGCGAGCCTCCGCGAACACCGGGGAGCTGTTTTTT
TRBD1	TRBV5-1	TRBJ1-1	-	CASSALGTEAGNTEAFF	TGCGCCAGCAGCGCTCTCGGGACAGAAGCGGGGAACACTGAAGCTTTCTTT
TRBD2	TRBV7-6	TRBJ2-3	-	CASSLGFGTSGDTDTQYF	TGTGCCAGCAGCTTAGGATTTGGGACTAGCGGGGACACAGATACGCAGTATTTT
TRBD2	TRBV5-6	TRBJ2-3	-	CASSLLAEGGTDTQYF	TGTGCCAGCAGCTTGCTAGCGGAAGGGGGCACAGATACGCAGTATTTT
TRBD2	TRBV28	TRBJ2-7	-	CATERDSYEQYF	TGTGCCACCGAGCGGGATAGCTACGAGCAGTACTTC
-	TRBV6-5	TRBJ2-7	-	CASSTPGAYEQYF	TGTGCCAGCAGTACTCCCGGGGCCTACGAGCAGTACTTC
-	TRBV27	TRBJ1-5	-	CASSPALAGQPQHF	TGTGCCAGCAGTCCCGCCCTAGCGGGACAGCCCCAGCATTTT
TRBD1	TRBV28	TRBJ1-1	-	CASSPTRGSGGAFF	TGTGCCAGCAGCCCTACCAGGGGGTCTGGAGGAGCTTTCTTT
TRBD2	TRBV7-3	TRBJ2-2	-	CASSPSAGDTGELFF	TGTGCCAGCAGCCCTTCAGCGGGGGACACCGGGGAGCTGTTTTTT
TRBD1	TRBV2	TRBJ1-2	-	CASSELYRGRGYTF	TGTGCCAGCAGTGAATTGTACAGGGGGCGAGGCTACACCTTC
-	TRBV6-5	TRBJ1-1	once	CASSYSSSGQLEAFF	TGTGCCAGCAGTTACTCGAGTTCTGGGCAGCTTGAAGCTTTCTTT
-	TRBV6-6	TRBJ2-3	few	CASRRTASADTQYF	TGTGCCAGCAGGAGGACAGCGTCGGCAGATACGCAGTATTTT
-	TRBV7-9	TRBJ2-3	-	CASSPSGIHTDTQYF	TGTGCCAGCAGCCCGTCCGGGATCCACACAGATACGCAGTATTTT
-	TRBV5-1	TRBJ1-3	-	CASSFVSRIFNHSGNTIYF	TGCGCCAGCAGCTTCGTAAGCCGAATCTTTAATCACTCTGGAAACACCATATATTTT
-	TRBV20-1	TRBJ1-2	-	CSASRQGLENGYTF	TGCAGTGCTAGTCGGCAGGGACTCGAGAATGGCTACACCTTC
TRBD2	TRBV28	TRBJ2-7	-	CASIPFAGVGYEQYF	TGTGCCAGCATCCCCTTCGCGGGAGTAGGTTACGAGCAGTACTTC
TRBD1	TRBV19	TRBJ1-2	once	CASRGTGRLNGYTF	TGTGCCAGTAGAGGGACAGGGCGGCTTAATGGCTACACCTTC
TRBD2	TRBV19	TRBJ2-3	-	CASNPGRGGSGTQYF	TGTGCCAGTAACCCGGGACGGGGGGGAAGTGGTACGCAGTATTTT